These 28 T cell receptor beta chains were sequenced from one sample in a study of shared clonotypes between healthy human individuals. Naive CD8 cells were CD45RO-negative, positively selected for CCR7, excluding terminally differentiated effector memory CD45RA+ cells. TCRdb keeps only in-frame clones here, not all; method: immunoSEQ multiplex PCR. Of hundreds of thousands of clones in the sample, roughly 98% are singletons; the top ten hold 0.3%. Specimen: naive CD8+ T cells sorted from blood. These receptors all stem from a man aged 30 to 45 in good health.

This chain joins TRBV15 and TRBJ2-3; TRBD2 matches 8 bases. CDR3 length equals 13 residues. Trimming removed 3 bases from V and 8 bases from J; junction bases left unmatched: 4. CDR1 LNHNV and CDR2 YYDKDF come from the germline V gene (reference sequence). CDR3 coding DNA: TGTGCCACCAGCAGTATAGCGGGATCTACGCAGTATTTT. Its translation: CATSSIAGSTQYF.

The chain is built from TRBV25-1 and TRBJ2-1; 15 bases match TRBD2. Germline V CDR1 and CDR2: MGHDK, SYGVNS. CDR3 length: 17 residues. V dropped 8 bases and J dropped 2; count of bases not matched to a gene: 7. CDR3 coding DNA: TGTGCCAGCGTGGGACTAGCGGGAGGTAGGACCTACAATGAGCAGTTCTTC. Encoded protein: CASVGLAGGRTYNEQFF. The full variable domain, rest sourced from reference TRBV25-1 and TRBJ2-1, is EADIYQTPRYLVIGTGKKITLECSQTMGHDKMYWYQQDPGMELHLIHYSYGVNSTEKGDLSSESTVSRIRTEHFPLTLESARPSHTSQYLCASVGLAGGRTYNEQFFGPGTRLTVL.

CDR3 protein: CASSLRAGTSYEQYF. CDR3 in DNA: TGTGCCAGCAGTTTGAGAGCAGGGACAAGCTACGAGCAGTACTTC. The V gene is TRBV27, the J gene TRBJ2-7, with TRBD1 as a possible D gene (6 bases). Germline-derived CDR1 and CDR2 are MNHEY and SMNVEV (reference sequence). V was cut by 3 bases and J by 3 bases, with 15 bases left in between. The CDR3 length is 15 residues.

This sequence joins TRBV2 and TRBJ1-2; no clear D gene. Trimming removed 7 bases from V and 3 bases from J, with 3 bases in between. Germline V gives CDR1 SNHLY, CDR2 FYNNEI. This CDR3 is 10 amino acids long. The CDR3 region has the DNA TGTGCCAGCATCGACTATGGCTACACCTTC. Residues: CASIDYGYTF.

A note on this clone: Mismatch with germline at one junction end may stem from a read error. This CDR3 reads CASSLSGSGKNYGCTF. The CDR3 nucleotides are TGTGCCAGCAGCTTATCAGGGAGTGGCAAAAACTATGGCTGCACCTTC. The rearrangement joins TRBV11-2 to TRBJ1-2; possibly TRBD1 for D (5 bases). The CDR3 loop spans 16 amino acids. From germline, CDR1 is SGHAT and CDR2 FQNNGV.

This clone occurred once. The chain couples TRBV6-1 to TRBJ2-1; no clear D gene. Germline V gene sequence: CDR1 MNHNS, CDR2 SASEGT. V was trimmed by 0 bases and J by 3 bases, leaving 6 bases between them. The CDR3 is 14 residues long. CDR3 protein: CASSEARDYNEQFF. CDR3 in DNA: TGTGCCAGCAGTGAAGCGCGTGACTACAATGAGCAGTTCTTC.

The chain couples TRBV27 to TRBJ2-1; 10 bases fit TRBD1. V was pared by 5 bases and J by 7 bases, with 8 bases of the junction left unmatched. This CDR3 has 15 amino acids. CDR1 and CDR2 from the germline V gene are MNHEY and SMNVEV (reference sequence). CDR3 in amino acids: CASSTRDRGGNEQFF. The CDR3 DNA reads as TGTGCCAGCAGTACTAGGGACAGGGGCGGGAATGAGCAGTTCTTC.

The chain recombines TRBV7-9 with TRBJ2-7; D not certain. V was trimmed by 6 bases and J by 3 bases, leaving 21 bases between them. From germline, CDR1 is SEHNR and CDR2 FQNEAQ (reference sequence). The CDR3 sequence is 16 residues long. Here the CDR3 DNA reads TGTGCCAGCAGTCCCGCTGGCAGGCTCCCTAACTACGAGCAGTACTTC. Residues: CASSPAGRLPNYEQYF.

This chain joins TRBV30 and TRBJ2-7, with D possibly TRBD1 on 6 matching bases. Germline V CDR1 and CDR2: GTSNPN, SVGIG (reference sequence). V shed 0 bases and J shed 3 bases, with 15 bases lying between them. This CDR3 has 15 amino acids. In nucleotides, the CDR3 is TGTGCCTGGAGTGTACTAGGACAGAGAATCTACGAGCAGTACTTC. Translated, it gives CAWSVLGQRIYEQYF.

The rearrangement links TRBV28 to TRBJ2-5; D perhaps matches TRBD1 (7 bases). Trimming removed 6 bases at V and 0 bases at J, with 14 bases between. CDR1 is MDHEN and CDR2 is SYDVKM in the germline V gene. The CDR3 has 15 residues. The CDR3 sequence: CASSSDRDYQETQYF. The CDR3 DNA reads TGTGCCAGCAGCTCAGACAGGGACTACCAAGAGACCCAGTACTTC. The full variable domain, in which reference TRBV28 and TRBJ2-5 provide the parts outside the CDR3, is DVKVTQSSRYLVKRTGEKVFLECVQDMDHENMFWYRQDPGLGLRLIYFSYDVKMKEKGDIPEGYSVSREKKERFSLILESASTNQTSMYLCASSSDRDYQETQYFGPGTRLLVL.

This clone showed up just once. The J gene is TRBJ2-1, the V gene TRBV1; TRBD2 is taken as the D call from the table, unchecked against the DNA. TRBV1 is marked as a pseudogene. The CDR3 extends over 16 amino acids. CDR3 region: CTSSPHTSGRDNEQFF. The CDR3 DNA reads as TGCACCAGCAGCCCACATACTAGCGGGAGGGACAATGAGCAGTTCTTC.

On this clone: At the DNA level, this CDR3 is encoded by other sequences in the same sample as well. This chain connects TRBV7-9 to TRBJ2-3; unclear D gene. The CDR3 extends over 13 amino acids. Germline V gene lookup returns CDR1 SEHNR and CDR2 FQNEAQ (reference sequence). V was cut by 5 bases and J by 6 bases, with 12 bases left in between. CDR3 protein: CASSPPLGDTQYF. The CDR3 nucleotides read TGTGCCAGCAGCCCCCCCCTCGGGGATACGCAGTATTTT.

This clone was seen just once. In the same sample, other DNA sequences code for this CDR3. The gene calls are TRBV28 and TRBJ1-1; 9 bases match TRBD1. This CDR3 is built from 12 residues. J was trimmed by 8 bases and V by 3 bases; bases with no gene match: 1. CDR1 MDHEN and CDR2 SYDVKM come from the germline V gene. CDR3 residues: CASSLDRGEAFF. The CDR3 coding sequence is TGTGCCAGCAGTTTGGACAGGGGAGAAGCTTTCTTT.

The chain has TRBV7-9 and TRBJ2-3, with a tentative D call TRBD1 (6 bases). Trimming cost V 5 bases and J 0 bases, with 9 bases left between them. The CDR3 is 14 residues long. Germline V gene sequence: CDR1 SEHNR, CDR2 FQNEAQ (reference sequence). The CDR3 bases are TGTGCCAGCAGCAACAGGGCAAGCACAGATACGCAGTATTTT. Encoded protein: CASSNRASTDTQYF.

With respect to this clone: The same CDR3 is also encoded by other DNA sequences in this sample. The V and J genes are TRBV20-1 and TRBJ1-1; no clear D gene. The CDR3 has 11 amino acids. V was shortened by 5 bases and J by 2 bases, with 6 bases between the two germline ends. Germline V lookup: CDR1 DFQATT, CDR2 SNEGSKA (reference sequence). CDR3 in DNA: TGCAGTGCTGATCTAAACACTGAAGCTTTCTTT. It codes for CSADLNTEAFF.

This chain connects TRBV9 to TRBJ2-3; 8 bases are shared with TRBD2. Germline CDR1 is SGDLS and CDR2 is YYNGEE. Trimming removed 4 bases from V and 0 bases from J; junction bases left unmatched: 13. This CDR3 is 18 amino acids long. The CDR3 DNA reads as TGTGCCAGCAGCCTAACTAGCGGCCACGCCGGGAGCACAGATACGCAGTATTTT. Translating it yields CASSLTSGHAGSTDTQYF.

The chain employs TRBV7-9 and TRBJ2-1; tentative D call: TRBD1 (5 bases). CDR1 SEHNR and CDR2 FQNEAQ come from the germline V gene (reference sequence). The CDR3 covers 12 residues. V lost 2 bases to trimming and J lost 10 bases, with 9 bases between them. In nucleotides, the CDR3 is TGTGCCAGCAGCTTACAGGGTGGAGAGCAGTTCTTC. Translated, it gives CASSLQGGEQFF. Full variable domain (rest looked up from reference TRBV7-9 and TRBJ2-1): DTGVSQNPRHKITKRGQNVTFRCDPISEHNRLYWYRQTLGQGPEFLTYFQNEAQLEKSRLLSDRFSAERPKGSFSTLEIQRTEQGDSAMYLCASSLQGGEQFFGPGTRLTVL.

The V gene is TRBV27, the J gene TRBJ2-5, with 12 nucleotides matching TRBD1. The germline V gene encodes CDR1 MNHEY and CDR2 SMNVEV (reference sequence). V shed 5 bases, J shed 5 bases, and the junction held 6 bases outside the gene matches. The CDR3 runs 15 residues. The CDR3 reads CASSPGTGGLETQYF. In nucleotides, the CDR3 is TGTGCCAGCAGTCCCGGGACAGGGGGCTTGGAGACCCAGTACTTC.

This chain links TRBV15 with TRBJ2-7, with D possibly being TRBD1 or TRBD2 (5 bases each). Trimming cost V 3 bases and J 1 base, with 13 bases left between them. This CDR3 has 15 amino acids. CDR1 LNHNV and CDR2 YYDKDF come from the germline V gene (reference sequence). CDR3 sequence (DNA): TGTGCCACCAGCAGGACTGTGGGGGAATCCTACGAGCAGTACTTC. Its translation: CATSRTVGESYEQYF. The full variable domain, its missing parts supplied by reference TRBV15 and TRBJ2-7, is DAMVIQNPRYQVTQFGKPVTLSCSQTLNHNVMYWYQQKSSQAPKLLFHYYDKDFNNEADTPDNFQSRRPNTSFCFLDIRSPGLGDTAMYLCATSRTVGESYEQYFGPGTRLTVT.

The chain employs TRBV27 and TRBJ2-7; 9 bases map to TRBD1. The J segment lost 3 bases and the V segment lost 10 bases, leaving 7 bases of the junction unmatched. CDR3 length: 13 amino acids. Germline CDR1 is MNHEY and CDR2 is SMNVEV (reference sequence). CDR3 sequence: CATTGQGNYEQYF. As DNA, the CDR3 is TGTGCCACCACCGGACAGGGGAACTACGAGCAGTACTTC.

This clone was seen just once. The chain uses TRBV6-5 and TRBJ2-1; D unresolved. Looked up from germline, CDR1 is MNHEY and CDR2 is SVGAGI. Between the trimmed V and J ends, which lost 6 bases and 5 bases, there was a span of 17 bases. The CDR3 covers 15 residues. CDR3 region: CASSPSGSPHNEQFF. The CDR3 DNA is TGTGCCAGCAGCCCGTCCGGAAGCCCCCACAATGAGCAGTTCTTC.

CDR3 DNA sequence: TGCGCCAGCAGCGCGGGACTAGCGGGAGGGCAAGATGAGCAGTTCTTC. This encodes CASSAGLAGGQDEQFF. This chain links TRBV4-3 with TRBJ2-1; 16 bases agree with TRBD2. This CDR3 is 16 amino acids long. Germline V gene lookup returns CDR1 LGHNA and CDR2 YSLEER. V was pared by 5 bases and J by 8 bases, with 6 bases of the junction left unmatched.

The chain recombines TRBV2 with TRBJ2-5; D is uncertain. Germline V gives CDR1 SNHLY, CDR2 FYNNEI. V was clipped by 3 bases and J by 4 bases, with 6 bases between them. CDR3 length: 12 residues. CDR3 in DNA: TGTGCCAGCAGTGATAACCTAGAGACCCAGTACTTC. Translated, it gives CASSDNLETQYF.

This chain connects TRBV29-1 to TRBJ2-7; D gene ambiguous. V was trimmed by 4 bases and J by 3 bases, leaving 7 bases between them. Germline CDR1 is SQVTM and CDR2 is ANQGSEA. This CDR3 comprises 11 residues. CDR3 coding DNA: TGCAGCGTTGGTGCAGGCTACGAGCAGTACTTC. It encodes CSVGAGYEQYF.

This clone was picked up one time. The chain uses TRBV7-9 and TRBJ2-7; D gene uncertain. V was pared by 3 bases and J by 6 bases, with 12 bases between. The CDR3 length is 13 residues. Germline V gives CDR1 SEHNR, CDR2 FQNEAQ (reference sequence). CDR3 in DNA: TGTGCCAGCAGCTTTAGCAACACCGCCGAGCAGTACTTC. Amino acids: CASSFSNTAEQYF.

This sequence joins TRBV13 and TRBJ2-7, with 12 bases fitting TRBD2. The germline V gene has CDR1 PRHDT and CDR2 FYEKMQ (reference sequence). The ends lost 5 bases at V and 2 bases at J; junction bases unmatched: 4. The CDR3 is 15 residues long. Written as DNA, the CDR3 is TGTGCCAGCAGCATACTAGCGGGAGGTCCCTACGAGCAGTACTTC. Translation: CASSILAGGPYEQYF.

This chain uses TRBV7-8 with TRBJ2-7; D may match TRBD1 or TRBD2 (5 bases each). Per germline, CDR1 SGHVS and CDR2 FQNEAQ. The CDR3 runs 14 residues. Trimming removed 7 bases at V and 2 bases at J, with 15 bases between. DNA of the CDR3: TGTGCCAGCACCCCGGGACCCTCAACCTACGAGCAGTACTTC. Protein product: CASTPGPSTYEQYF.

V usage is TRBV12-2 and J usage is TRBJ1-5. TRBV12-2 is a pseudogene segment. The CDR3 runs to 15 residues. CDR3 in amino acids: CASRLFLRSNQPQHF. The CDR3 DNA is TGTGCAAGTCGCTTATTCCTCCGTAGCAATCAGCCCCAGCATTTT.